This is a list of T cell receptor beta chains from one sample in a study of shared clonotypes between healthy human individuals. Assay used: immunoSEQ multiplex PCR; TCRdb lists only in-frame clones, some missing. The sample includes some 490,000 clones, roughly 80% of them seen just once. Sequenced sample: PBMCs. The source of these receptors is a woman in her 40s in good health. Some clones in this sample may be carry-over from other donors' samples. CDR3s include the opening cysteine and the closing phenylalanine or tryptophan. A D gene is named only where the DNA matches it firmly. Part of the rows lack a size; the others show once, few, many or a class for expanded clones.

d_call clone_size j_call v_call cdr3_length cdr3_nt cdr3_aa
TRBD1 . TRBJ2-5 TRBV6-6 14 TGTGCCAGCAGTGGGGACAGGCTTATGGGGACCCAGTACTTC CASSGDRLMGTQYF
. . TRBJ2-1 TRBV6-1 12 TGTGCCAGCATGGGACGGGTCGATGAGCAGTTCTTC CASMGRVDEQFF
TRBD1 . TRBJ2-2 TRBV19 15 TGTGCCAGCCATGCACGACAGGGGCGGACCGGGGAGCTGTTTTTT CASHARQGRTGELFF
TRBD1 . TRBJ2-1 TRBV19 14 TGTGCCAGTACCGGACAGGGGTCCTACAATGAGCAGTTCTTC CASTGQGSYNEQFF
TRBD1 . TRBJ1-5 TRBV6-4 14 TGTGCCAGCAGTAGGACAGGGGGAGATCAGCCCCAGCATTTT CASSRTGGDQPQHF
TRBD2 once TRBJ2-1 TRBV5-4 14 TGTGCCAGCAGCTTGTCAGCGGGAGGGCATGAGCAGTTCTTC CASSLSAGGHEQFF
. once TRBJ1-5 TRBV6-1 14 TGTGCCAGCAGTGCGCGCGACCTTAATCAGCCCCAGCATTTT CASSARDLNQPQHF
. . TRBJ2-3 TRBV7-2 15 TGTGCCAGCAGCCCGAGGGGCCGATACACAGATACGCAGTATTTT CASSPRGRYTDTQYF
. once TRBJ2-7 TRBV4-3 14 TGCGCCAGCAGCCCCCGGGATGACGGCTACGAGCAGTACTTC CASSPRDDGYEQYF
. . TRBJ2-1 TRBV1 16 TGCACCAGCAGCCGCGAGGAGAGGGGGAGGGGGAATGAGCAGTTCTTC CTSSREERGRGNEQFF
. . TRBJ2-7 TRBV7-2 13 TGTGCCAGCAGCTTAGTGAGGGCAGGACGGCAGTACTTC CASSLVRAGRQYF
TRBD2 . TRBJ2-1 TRBV15 15 TGTGCCACCAGCAGAGCCCTAGCGGGAGTTGGGGAGCAGTTCTTC CATSRALAGVGEQFF
. . TRBJ2-7 TRBV11-2 14 TGTGCCAGCAGCCCCTACCAGGGCCACTACGAGCAGTACTTC CASSPYQGHYEQYF
TRBD1 . TRBJ2-5 TRBV10-3 14 TGTGCCATCAGTGAGGACAGGGATCAAGAGACCCAGTACTTC CAISEDRDQETQYF
TRBD2 . TRBJ2-5 TRBV4-1 14 TGCGCCAGCAGCCAAGGGACTAGAAGTGAGACCCAGTACTTC CASSQGTRSETQYF
. . TRBJ1-1 TRBV30 14 TGTGCCTGGAGTGGGGAGAGCCACTACACTGAAGCTTTCTTT CAWSGESHYTEAFF
TRBD1 . TRBJ2-7 TRBV7-8 14 TGTGCCAGCAGCCCACAGGGGGGACTGTACGAGCAGTACTTC CASSPQGGLYEQYF
TRBD1 . TRBJ2-7 TRBV6-6 14 TGTGCCAGCAGTTACTCGGACAGGGATCTGGAGCAGTACTTC CASSYSDRDLEQYF
. . TRBJ2-5 TRBV7-2 15 TGTGCCAGCAGCCCCCATACCGGGACCGAGCGGACCCAGTACTTC CASSPHTGTERTQYF
. . TRBJ2-5 TRBV7-2 14 TGTGCCAGCAGCTTCAGCAGGACCCAAGAGACCCAGTACTTC CASSFSRTQETQYF
. . TRBJ2-5 TRBV6-1 14 TGTGCCAGCAGCCCTGTAGGGGGGTGGGAGACCCAGTACTTC CASSPVGGWETQYF
TRBD1 . TRBJ2-2 TRBV13 15 TGTGCCAGCAGCTTTGGACCAGGGGGCACCGGGGAGCTGTTTTTT CASSFGPGGTGELFF
. . TRBJ1-1 TRBV2 13 TGTGCCAGCAAACTTGAACTGAACACTGAAGCTTTCTTT CASKLELNTEAFF
TRBD2 . TRBJ2-7 TRBV18 14 TGTGCCAGCTCACCGGGACTAGCGGGAGTCGAGCAGTACTTC CASSPGLAGVEQYF
. . TRBJ2-7 TRBV9 15 TGTGCCAGCAGCGTAGGTTTAGCCAGCGCCTACGAGCAGTACTTC CASSVGLASAYEQYF
. many TRBJ1-2 TRBV9 15 TGTGCCAGCAGGGGAGGGCCAGCTCGAAACTATGGCTACACCTTC CASRGGPARNYGYTF
. . TRBJ1-2 TRBV27 15 TGTGCCAGCAGTCGGCCACCCCCGGGGACCCATGGCTACACCTTC CASSRPPPGTHGYTF
. . TRBJ2-5 TRBV28 14 TGTGCCAGCAGGCCTTGGGGGACCCTAGAGACCCAGTACTTC CASRPWGTLETQYF
TRBD2 . TRBJ2-3 TRBV5-4 16 TGTGCCAGCAGCTTGGGGACTAGCCGGAGCACAGATACGCAGTATTTT CASSLGTSRSTDTQYF
. . TRBJ1-5 TRBV7-2 15 TGTGCCAGCAGCTTAGCTGTCAGGGCCAATCAGCCCCAGCATTTT CASSLAVRANQPQHF
. . TRBJ2-2 TRBV10-3 15 TGTGCCATCAGCGCTCAGGGCACGAACACCGGGGAGCTGTTTTTT CAISAQGTNTGELFF
. . TRBJ2-7 TRBV28 11 TGTGCCAGCAGTTCCCCCTACGAGCAGTACTTC CASSSPYEQYF
. . TRBJ2-7 TRBV28 16 TGTGCCAGCAGTCCCCAGTTGCGAATAAGCTCCTACGAGCAGTACTTC CASSPQLRISSYEQYF
. . TRBJ1-2 TRBV2 14 TGTGCCAGCAGTACACAGGGTTCTCTGTATGGCTACACCTTC CASSTQGSLYGYTF
. . TRBJ2-5 TRBV7-2 11 TGTGCCAGCAGCTCTCAAGAGACCCAGTACTTC CASSSQETQYF
TRBD2 few TRBJ2-1 TRBV5-1 13 TGCGCCAGCAGCTTAGCGGGAAGCAGGGAGCAGTTCTTC CASSLAGSREQFF
. . TRBJ1-2 TRBV7-9 16 TGTGCCAGCAGCTTAGATTTGAGGGGCCGTAACTATGGCTACACCTTC CASSLDLRGRNYGYTF
. . TRBJ1-1 TRBV28 14 TGTGCCAGCAAGGGAGGGGGACGGAACACTGAAGCTTTCTTT CASKGGGRNTEAFF
TRBD2 many TRBJ2-7 TRBV6-6 12 TGTGCCAGCAGAGCGGGAGGGAACGAGCAGTACTTC CASRAGGNEQYF
TRBD1 . TRBJ2-7 TRBV29-1 13 TGCAGCGTTGTTCGGACAGGACCCTACGAGCAGTACTTC CSVVRTGPYEQYF